The 29 T cell receptor beta chains listed next were all sequenced from one sample in a study of PD-L1 blockade in urothelial cancer. Sequencing was performed with immunoSEQ multiplex PCR; in TCRdb, only in-frame clones are kept and a portion is missing. This sample carries 45,000 or so clones, 88% of them seen once, and the ten largest clones take less than 4%. The sequences come from PBMCs, collected around atezolizumab (anti-PD-L1) treatment. The origin of the receptors is an older man with urothelial cancer.

The chain has TRBV11-3 and TRBJ2-7; D remains ambiguous. The CDR3 is 14 amino acids. The V and J ends lost 1 base and 0 bases respectively, with 7 bases between them. Germline values: CDR1 SGHNT, CDR2 YENEEA. The CDR3 reads CASSLGASSYEQYF. The CDR3, as DNA: TGTGCCAGCAGCTTAGGTGCGAGCTCCTACGAGCAGTACTTC.

V gene TRBV6-5 combines with J gene TRBJ2-7; TRBD2 matches at 9 bases. The CDR3 runs to 14 residues. Unmatched junction bases numbered 13, after V lost 10 bases and J lost 6 bases. Germline V gene data show CDR1 as MNHEY and CDR2 as SVGAGI. CDR3 DNA sequence: TGTGCCACCGGCTCCGGGACTAGCATCACCGAGCAGTACTTC. Amino acid sequence: CATGSGTSITEQYF.

This clone showed up just once. This chain connects TRBV5-1 to TRBJ2-5, with TRBD2 matching 9 bases. V dropped 7 bases and J dropped 1; count of bases not matched to a gene: 5. The CDR3 has 14 residues. Germline V gives CDR1 SGHRS, CDR2 YFSETQ. For the CDR3, the DNA is TGCGCCAGCGGGGCGGGAGGGCTCCAAGAGACCCAGTACTTC. Amino acid sequence: CASGAGGLQETQYF.

V gene TRBV15 combines with J gene TRBJ2-7, with 9 bases identical to TRBD1. J was trimmed by 6 bases and V by 0 bases; bases with no gene match: 12. Germline lookup yields CDR1 LNHNV and CDR2 YYDKDF (reference sequence). The CDR3 runs to 17 residues. The CDR3 region is CATSRERSGTGTGEQYF. The CDR3 nucleotides are TGTGCCACCAGCAGAGAGAGATCTGGGACAGGGACGGGCGAGCAGTACTTC.

This sequence joins TRBV7-9 and TRBJ2-7; D is ambiguous. The CDR3 runs to 12 residues. V lost 5 bases and J 4 bases, leaving 9 bases between the germline ends. The germline V gene encodes CDR1 SEHNR and CDR2 FQNEAQ (reference sequence). This CDR3 reads CASSPTGYEQYF. The CDR3 nucleotides are TGTGCCAGCAGCCCGACGGGTTACGAGCAGTACTTC.

This chain connects TRBV28 to TRBJ2-7; D gene uncertain. The CDR3 loop spans 12 amino acids. CDR1 and CDR2 (germline): MDHEN, SYDVKM. Trimming cost V 3 bases and J 2 bases, with 5 bases left between them. The CDR3 nucleotides read TGTGCCAGCAGTTTCCGCGCCTACGAGCAGTACTTC. This codes for CASSFRAYEQYF.

The CDR3 region has the DNA TGCGCCAGCAGCCAATGGCTAGCGGGAGTATTAAGACACAATGAGCAGTTCTTC. Translated, it gives CASSQWLAGVLRHNEQFF. The chain joins TRBV4-1 to TRBJ2-1; 10 bases are shared with TRBD2. Per germline, CDR1 MGHRA and CDR2 YSYEKL. This CDR3 region has 18 residues. V was pared by 2 bases and J by 5 bases, with 12 bases of the junction left unmatched.

J is TRBJ2-7 and V is TRBV9; 10 nucleotides align to TRBD1. Germline V gene lookup returns CDR1 SGDLS and CDR2 YYNGEE. V dropped 6 bases and J dropped 5; count of bases not matched to a gene: 5. CDR3 length equals 13 residues. The CDR3 DNA reads as TGTGCCAGCACGAGGACAGGGGGTAACGAGCAGTACTTC. This sequence encodes CASTRTGGNEQYF.

The rearrangement uses TRBV19 and TRBJ1-5, with D perhaps TRBD1 (6 bases). This CDR3 has 16 residues. Per the germline V gene, CDR1 is LNHDA and CDR2 is SQIVND (reference sequence). V was trimmed by 7 bases and J by 4 bases, leaving 20 bases between them. CDR3 nucleotide sequence: TGTGCCAGTATGGAATCCAGGGGCGTGAGTAATCAGCCCCAGCATTTT. It translates to CASMESRGVSNQPQHF.

The V and J genes are TRBV9 and TRBJ1-2, with 10 bases matching TRBD1. V lost 4 bases and J lost 4; bases outside the gene matches: 10. Germline lookup yields CDR1 SGDLS and CDR2 YYNGEE. The CDR3 contains 16 residues. The CDR3 nucleotides are TGTGCCAGCAGCTCTCTCCGGGACAGGGGAATCTATGGCTACACCTTC. This encodes CASSSLRDRGIYGYTF.

By frequency in the sample, this clone is medium-sized. This sequence joins TRBV11-3 and TRBJ2-7, with 10 bases lining up with TRBD2. This CDR3 has 15 amino acids. Germline loops: CDR1 SGHNT, CDR2 YENEEA. V lost 5 bases to trimming and J lost 3 bases; unmatched junction nucleotides: 7. The CDR3 sequence is CASSPSGRAHYEQYF. CDR3 sequence (DNA): TGTGCCAGCAGCCCCAGCGGGAGGGCCCACTACGAGCAGTACTTC. Using reference TRBV11-3 and TRBJ2-7 for the parts outside the CDR3, the full variable domain is EAGVVQSPRYKIIEKKQPVAFWCNPISGHNTLYWYLQNLGQGPELLIRYENEEAVDDSQLPKDRFSAERLKGVDSTLKIQPAELGDSAVYLCASSPSGRAHYEQYFGPGTRLTVT.

The chain is built from TRBV6-5 and TRBJ1-1; D perhaps matches TRBD1 (5 bases). The V end lost 8 bases, the J end lost 11 bases, and 21 bases lay between the germline ends. The length of the CDR3 is 13 residues. The germline gives CDR1 MNHEY, CDR2 SVGAGI. CDR3 sequence: CASSEAGPNRAFF. CDR3 sequence (DNA): TGTGCCAGCTCCGAAGCAGGACCCAACAGGGCTTTCTTT.

This clone came up once. The DNA of the CDR3 is TGTGCCAGCAGCTTAAAGGTGGCAGGGGGCCACGAGCAGTACTTC. Protein product: CASSLKVAGGHEQYF. The genes are TRBV7-2 and TRBJ2-7, with 8 positions matching TRBD1. J gave up 5 bases and V 2 bases, and 8 bases lay outside the gene matches. From germline, CDR1 is SGHTA and CDR2 FQGNSA. CDR3 length: 15 residues.

The chain links TRBV30 to TRBJ1-2, with D maybe TRBD1 (5 bases). This CDR3 contains 16 residues. From germline, CDR1 is GTSNPN and CDR2 SVGIG (reference sequence). Trimming took 1 base from V and 0 from J, leaving 15 bases between them. Here the CDR3 DNA reads TGTGCCTGGAGTGGCGAAGCGACAGAAGCTAACTATGGCTACACCTTC. Amino acid sequence: CAWSGEATEANYGYTF.

The chain combines TRBV19 with TRBJ2-5; perhaps TRBD1 as D (5 bases). The CDR3 contains 14 residues. V was pared by 2 bases and J by 1 base, with 8 bases between. Germline values: CDR1 LNHDA, CDR2 SQIVND (reference sequence). The CDR3 DNA sequence: TGTGCCAGTAGTATACAGGGTCGCCAAGAGACCCAGTACTTC. As protein: CASSIQGRQETQYF.

This clone was seen a few times. The J gene is TRBJ1-2, the V gene TRBV28, with TRBD1 matching over 11 bases. The germline CDR1 and CDR2 sequences are MDHEN and SYDVKM. With 7 bases clipped from V and 8 bases from J, the junction kept 18 bases outside the gene matches. This CDR3 comprises 17 residues. The CDR3 here is CASNRIRDRGIGRGYTF. The CDR3 nucleotides read TGTGCCAGCAACCGAATCCGGGACAGGGGGATTGGGAGAGGCTACACCTTC.

V and J are TRBV19 and TRBJ2-6, with 10 bases lining up with TRBD1. Germline CDR1 is LNHDA and CDR2 is SQIVND (reference sequence). Trimming took 9 bases from V and 0 from J; bases not matched to a gene: 11. The CDR3 length is 18 residues. CDR3 sequence (DNA): TGTGCCAGCCGACTACCGGGACAGGGGCTCTCTGGGGCCAACGTCCTGACTTTC. The encoded protein is CASRLPGQGLSGANVLTF. The complete variable domain, with remaining parts taken from reference TRBV19 and TRBJ2-6, reads DGGITQSPKYLFRKEGQNVTLSCEQNLNHDAMYWYRQDPGQGLRLIYYSQIVNDFQKGDIAEGYSVSREKKESFPLTVTSAQKNPTAFYLCASRLPGQGLSGANVLTFGAGSRLTVL.

This chain joins TRBV5-6 and TRBJ2-1; D perhaps matches TRBD1 (5 bases). The CDR3 is 17 amino acids. The V gene's germline CDR1 is SGHDT and CDR2 YYEEEE. The V end lost 3 bases, the J end lost 0 bases, and 16 bases lay between the germline ends. DNA of the CDR3: TGTGCCAGCAGCTCCCAAATGGGGCCTAGCTCCTACAATGAGCAGTTCTTC. Its translation: CASSSQMGPSSYNEQFF.

This clone was found once. The chain links TRBV10-3 to TRBJ2-7; D unresolved. This CDR3 spans 11 amino acids. CDR1 is ENHRY, CDR2 SYGVKD, per germline. The V end lost 4 bases, the J end lost 3 bases, and 4 bases lay between the germline ends. The CDR3 reads CAISVLYEQYF. CDR3 nucleotides: TGTGCCATCAGTGTACTCTACGAGCAGTACTTC.

The chain couples TRBV6-5 to TRBJ2-7; D may be TRBD2 (7 bases). From germline, CDR1 is MNHEY and CDR2 SVGAGI. The CDR3 totals 16 residues. The V gene lost 2 bases and the J gene lost 7 bases, with 21 bases spanning the gap. In DNA form, the CDR3 reads TGTGCCAGCAGTTACACCCTGCGAGGGGGGGCGCAAGAGCAGTACTTC. This gives the protein CASSYTLRGGAQEQYF.

About this clone: This may come from a read error, since a much larger clone is one base off. This rearrangement joins TRBV19 to TRBJ1-1, with unresolved D. The ends were cut back, 3 bases at V and 1 base at J, with 6 bases in the middle. Germline CDR1 reads LNHDA; CDR2 reads SQIVND (reference sequence). The CDR3 runs 13 residues. CDR3 nucleotide sequence: TGTGCCAGTAGTATCCGAGGGAACACTGAAGCTTTCTTT. It is translated as CASSIRGNTEAFF.

This rearrangement joins TRBV5-6 to TRBJ2-3; 10 nucleotides line up with TRBD1. CDR1 and CDR2 (germline): SGHDT, YYEEEE. Unmatched junction bases numbered 8, after V lost 1 base and J lost 6 bases. The CDR3 runs to 16 residues. DNA for the CDR3: TGTGCCAGCAGCTTGAGTAGGGGACAGGGGTGGGATACGCAGTATTTT. Amino acids: CASSLSRGQGWDTQYF.

The genes are TRBV7-2 and TRBJ2-7, with D unresolved. Trimming took 5 bases from V and 3 from J, leaving 11 bases between them. The CDR3 runs to 13 residues. Germline V gene sequence: CDR1 SGHTA, CDR2 FQGNSA. The CDR3 DNA sequence: TGTGCCAGCAGCCCCCCTTTAGTCTACGAGCAGTACTTC. It is translated as CASSPPLVYEQYF.

CDR3 sequence: CASSILDGNNQPQHF. Written as DNA, the CDR3 is TGTGCCAGTAGTATTCTGGACGGGAACAATCAGCCCCAGCATTTT. The genes are TRBV19 and TRBJ1-5, with D unclear. Germline lookup yields CDR1 LNHDA and CDR2 SQIVND (reference sequence). The CDR3 length is 15 residues. Trimming left V 3 bases short and J 3 bases short, with 12 bases between. The variable domain in full, completed from reference TRBV19 and TRBJ1-5, reads DGGITQSPKYLFRKEGQNVTLSCEQNLNHDAMYWYRQDPGQGLRLIYYSQIVNDFQKGDIAEGYSVSREKKESFPLTVTSAQKNPTAFYLCASSILDGNNQPQHFGDGTRLSIL.

The chain combines TRBV18 with TRBJ1-1; 7 bases are shared with TRBD1. Trimming cost V 4 bases and J 3 bases; bases outside gene matches: 5. There are 14 residues in the CDR3. Germline CDR1 and CDR2: KGHSH and LQKENI. CDR3 sequence reads: CASSLRDSDTEAFF. CDR3 bases: TGTGCCAGCTCACTCCGGGACAGTGACACTGAAGCTTTCTTT.

The chain couples TRBV6-5 to TRBJ2-1; TRBD2 aligns across 9 bases. This CDR3 is 15 amino acids long. Germline V gene data show CDR1 as MNHEY and CDR2 as SVGAGI. Trimming took 10 bases from V and 9 from J; bases not matched to a gene: 16. CDR3 amino acids: CATETSGQASGEQFF. The CDR3 nucleotides are TGTGCCACCGAAACTAGCGGGCAAGCTTCGGGTGAGCAGTTCTTC.

The genes are TRBV6-6 and TRBJ1-2; 7 bases are a match to TRBD1. Germline V gives CDR1 MNHNY, CDR2 SVGAGI (reference sequence). V dropped 6 bases and J dropped 4; count of bases not matched to a gene: 2. This CDR3 is built from 12 residues. The CDR3 nucleotides are TGTGCCAGCAGGAGACAGGGCTATGGCTACACCTTC. It specifies CASRRQGYGYTF.

CDR3 region: CASSPGLLDSYEQYF. The CDR3 DNA follows: TGCGCCAGCAGCCCAGGACTGTTGGACTCCTACGAGCAGTACTTC. The chain uses TRBV5-1 and TRBJ2-7, with a tentative D call TRBD2 (5 bases). The CDR3 loop spans 15 amino acids. Germline V gene lookup returns CDR1 SGHRS and CDR2 YFSETQ. With 4 bases removed from V and 0 bases from J, the gap between germline ends came to 14 bases.

The J gene is TRBJ2-7, the V gene TRBV7-9; D is possibly TRBD1 (5 bases). Germline lookup yields CDR1 SEHNR and CDR2 FQNEAQ (reference sequence). This CDR3 comprises 14 residues. V was clipped by 1 base and J by 1 base, with 8 bases between them. Here the CDR3 DNA reads TGTGCCAGCAGCTTAGGGCGACAGTCCTACGAGCAGTACTTC. Its protein is CASSLGRQSYEQYF.